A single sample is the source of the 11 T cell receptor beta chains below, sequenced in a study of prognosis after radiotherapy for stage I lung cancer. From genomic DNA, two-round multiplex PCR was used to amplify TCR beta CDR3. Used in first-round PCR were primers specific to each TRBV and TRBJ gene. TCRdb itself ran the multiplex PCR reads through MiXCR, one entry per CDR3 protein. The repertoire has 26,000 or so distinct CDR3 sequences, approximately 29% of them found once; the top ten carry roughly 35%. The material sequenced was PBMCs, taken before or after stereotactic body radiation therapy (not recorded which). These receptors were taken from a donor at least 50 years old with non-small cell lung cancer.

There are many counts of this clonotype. The CDR3 loop is CASSERQGVYGYTF. The DNA for the CDR3 is TGTGCCAGCAGTGAAAGACAGGGAGTTTATGGCTACACCTTC. The J gene is TRBJ1-2, the V gene TRBV27, with 7 bases fitting TRBD1. V was clipped by 5 bases and J by 5 bases; unmatched bases: 8. Germline CDR1 reads MNHEY; CDR2 reads SMNVEV (reference sequence). This CDR3 comprises 14 residues.

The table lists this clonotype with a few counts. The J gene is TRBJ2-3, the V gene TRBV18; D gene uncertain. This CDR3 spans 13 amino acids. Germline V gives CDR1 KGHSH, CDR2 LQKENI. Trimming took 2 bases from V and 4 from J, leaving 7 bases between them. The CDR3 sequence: CASSPTVADTQYF. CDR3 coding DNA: TGTGCCAGCTCACCAACCGTCGCAGATACGCAGTATTTT.

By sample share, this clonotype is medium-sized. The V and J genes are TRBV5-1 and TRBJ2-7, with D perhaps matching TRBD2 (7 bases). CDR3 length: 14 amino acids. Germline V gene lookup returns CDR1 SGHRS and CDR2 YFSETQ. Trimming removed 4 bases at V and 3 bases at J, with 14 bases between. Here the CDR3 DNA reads TGCGCCAGCAGCCCCTGGGGAGGGGGCTACGAGCAGTACTTC. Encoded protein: CASSPWGGGYEQYF.

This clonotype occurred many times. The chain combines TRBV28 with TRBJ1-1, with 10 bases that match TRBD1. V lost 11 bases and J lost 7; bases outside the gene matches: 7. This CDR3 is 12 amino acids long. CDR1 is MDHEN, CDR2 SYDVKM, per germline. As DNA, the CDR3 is TGTGCCTCCGGGACAGGGGAAGTTGAAGCTTTCTTT. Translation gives CASGTGEVEAFF.

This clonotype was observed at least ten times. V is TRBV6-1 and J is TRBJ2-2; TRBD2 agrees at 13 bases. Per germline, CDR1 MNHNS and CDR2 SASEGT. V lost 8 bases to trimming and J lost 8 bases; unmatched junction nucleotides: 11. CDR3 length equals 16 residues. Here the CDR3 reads CASRPPGLAGWGELFF. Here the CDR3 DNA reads TGTGCCAGCCGTCCCCCGGGACTAGCGGGGTGGGGGGAGCTGTTTTTT.

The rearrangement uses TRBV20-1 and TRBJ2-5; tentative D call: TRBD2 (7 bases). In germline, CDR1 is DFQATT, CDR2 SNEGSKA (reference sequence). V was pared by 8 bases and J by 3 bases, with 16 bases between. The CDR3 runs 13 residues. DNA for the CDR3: TGCAGTTTTAACCGGGGGGCAAAAGAGACCCAGTACTTC. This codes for CSFNRGAKETQYF.

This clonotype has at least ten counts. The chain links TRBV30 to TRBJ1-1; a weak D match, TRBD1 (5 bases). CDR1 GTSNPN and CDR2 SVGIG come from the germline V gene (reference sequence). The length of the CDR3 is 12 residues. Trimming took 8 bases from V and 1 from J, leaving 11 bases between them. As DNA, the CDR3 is TGTGCCGCGGCAGGGACGAACACTGAAGCTTTCTTT. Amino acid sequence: CAAAGTNTEAFF.

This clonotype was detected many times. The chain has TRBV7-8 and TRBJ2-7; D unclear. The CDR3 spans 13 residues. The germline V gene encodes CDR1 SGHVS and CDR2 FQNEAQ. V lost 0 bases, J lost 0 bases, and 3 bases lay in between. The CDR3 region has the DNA TGTGCCAGCAGCTTAGCGGTCTCCTACGAGCAGTACTTC. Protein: CASSLAVSYEQYF.

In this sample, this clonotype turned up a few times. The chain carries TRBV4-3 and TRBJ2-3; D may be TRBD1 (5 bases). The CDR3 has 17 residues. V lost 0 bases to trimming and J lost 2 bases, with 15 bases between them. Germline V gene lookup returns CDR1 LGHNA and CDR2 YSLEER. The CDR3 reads CASSQDGATYSTDTQYF. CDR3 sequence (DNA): TGCGCCAGCAGCCAAGATGGGGCTACCTACTCCACAGATACGCAGTATTTT.

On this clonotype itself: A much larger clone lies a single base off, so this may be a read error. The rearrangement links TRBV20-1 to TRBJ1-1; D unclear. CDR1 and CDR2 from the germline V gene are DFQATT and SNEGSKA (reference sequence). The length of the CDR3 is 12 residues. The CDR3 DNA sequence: TGCAGGGCAAGGTGTGCTCACACTGAAGCTTTCTTT. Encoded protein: CRARCAHTEAFF.

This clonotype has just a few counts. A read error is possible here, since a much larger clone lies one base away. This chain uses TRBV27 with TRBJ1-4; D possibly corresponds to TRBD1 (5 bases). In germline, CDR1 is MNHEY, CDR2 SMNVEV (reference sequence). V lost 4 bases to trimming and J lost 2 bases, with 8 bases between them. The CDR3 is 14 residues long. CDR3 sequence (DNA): TGTGCCAGCAGTTCCGGACATACTAATGAAAAACTGTTTTTT. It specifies CASSSGHTNEKLFF.